Each of the 25 T cell receptor beta chains below was sequenced from the same sample in a study of cytomegalovirus exposure and HLA in healthy donors. PCR amplification relied on 60 Vbeta primers (plus 13 Jbeta primers). Sequencing used immunoSEQ multiplex PCR; TCRdb keeps in-frame clones, though not all of them. The repertoire includes 150,000 to 200,000 clones, 60% to 85% of them detected once, and less than 1.1% sits in the top ten. Sequencing was performed on PBMCs. All receptors derive from a woman aged 40 to 55 in good health and CMV-seronegative.

This clone showed up just once. The chain is built from TRBV6-4 and TRBJ2-1, with D unclear. The germline V gene encodes CDR1 MRHNA and CDR2 SNTAGT. Trimming took 4 bases from V and 5 from J, leaving 9 bases between them. The CDR3 has 13 residues. CDR3 sequence (DNA): TGTGCCAGCAGTGTTACCAGCGACAATGAGCAGTTCTTC. It encodes CASSVTSDNEQFF.

The V call is TRBV19, the J call TRBJ2-7, with TRBD2 matching over 8 bases. This CDR3 has 15 amino acids. V lost 3 bases to trimming and J lost 2 bases; unmatched junction nucleotides: 6. CDR1 is LNHDA and CDR2 is SQIVND in the germline V gene (reference sequence). CDR3 region: CASSIDPGGPYEQYF. The CDR3 DNA sequence: TGTGCCAGTAGTATTGACCCGGGAGGGCCCTACGAGCAGTACTTC. The full variable domain, rest sourced from reference TRBV19 and TRBJ2-7, is DGGITQSPKYLFRKEGQNVTLSCEQNLNHDAMYWYRQDPGQGLRLIYYSQIVNDFQKGDIAEGYSVSREKKESFPLTVTSAQKNPTAFYLCASSIDPGGPYEQYFGPGTRLTVT.

This clone was seen just once. The CDR3 DNA is TGTGCCAGCACCCGGGAGAACTCTGGAAACACCATATATTTT. Its protein is CASTRENSGNTIYF. The chain has TRBV7-2 and TRBJ1-3; D gene ambiguous. The germline CDR1 and CDR2 sequences are SGHTA and FQGNSA. Between the trimmed V and J ends, which lost 7 bases and 0 bases, there was a span of 10 bases. This CDR3 comprises 14 residues. The full variable domain, its missing parts supplied by reference TRBV7-2 and TRBJ1-3, is GAGVSQSPSNKVTEKGKDVELRCDPISGHTALYWYRQSLGQGLEFLIYFQGNSAPDKSGLPSDRFSAERTGGSVSTLTIQRTQQEDSAVYLCASTRENSGNTIYFGEGSWLTVV.

The gene calls are TRBV7-2 and TRBJ2-3; 8 bases line up with TRBD2. J gave up 4 bases and V 4 bases, and 7 bases lay outside the gene matches. This CDR3 comprises 15 residues. The V gene's germline CDR1 is SGHTA and CDR2 FQGNSA. For the CDR3, the DNA is TGTGCCAGCAGCTCACGACTAGCGCGTCCAGATACGCAGTATTTT. Its translation is CASSSRLARPDTQYF. The whole variable domain, remainder taken from reference TRBV7-2 and TRBJ2-3, is GAGVSQSPSNKVTEKGKDVELRCDPISGHTALYWYRQSLGQGLEFLIYFQGNSAPDKSGLPSDRFSAERTGGSVSTLTIQRTQQEDSAVYLCASSSRLARPDTQYFGPGTRLTVL.

The gene calls are TRBV5-1 and TRBJ2-3; no clear D. The germline CDR1 and CDR2 sequences are SGHRS and YFSETQ. The CDR3 covers 14 residues. Trimming removed 3 bases at V and 2 bases at J, with 10 bases between. CDR3 loop: CASSSLSTTDTQYF. CDR3 in DNA: TGCGCCAGCAGCTCGCTATCCACCACAGATACGCAGTATTTT. The variable domain in full, completed from reference TRBV5-1 and TRBJ2-3, reads KAGVTQTPRYLIKTRGQQVTLSCSPISGHRSVSWYQQTPGQGLQFLFEYFSETQRNKGNFPGRFSGRQFSNSRSEMNVSTLELGDSALYLCASSSLSTTDTQYFGPGTRLTVL.

This chain links TRBV7-2 with TRBJ1-1; TRBD1 is a possible D gene (5 bases). CDR1 and CDR2 from the germline V gene are SGHTA and FQGNSA. The CDR3 loop spans 14 amino acids. V dropped 2 bases and J dropped 4 bases, with 11 bases sitting between them. DNA of the CDR3: TGTGCCAGCAGCTTAAACAGGCTTCCCACTGAAGCTTTCTTT. Translating gives CASSLNRLPTEAFF. The whole variable domain, remainder taken from reference TRBV7-2 and TRBJ1-1, is GAGVSQSPSNKVTEKGKDVELRCDPISGHTALYWYRQSLGQGLEFLIYFQGNSAPDKSGLPSDRFSAERTGGSVSTLTIQRTQQEDSAVYLCASSLNRLPTEAFFGQGTRLTVV.

A note on this clone: A read error may account for a junction end that differs from germline. The chain joins TRBV5-1 to TRBJ2-7, with 15 bases that match TRBD2. The CDR3 sequence is 14 residues long. Germline V gives CDR1 SGHRS, CDR2 YFSETQ. The CDR3 coding sequence is TGCGCCAGCAGCTCCGGACTAGCGGGAGGGCTCAAGGACTTC. It translates to CASSSGLAGGLKDF.

This clone was observed a few times. This sequence joins TRBV18 and TRBJ2-2; 7 bases are shared with TRBD1. Germline V gene sequence: CDR1 KGHSH, CDR2 LQKENI. The V segment lost 0 bases and the J segment 3 bases; nucleotides outside the gene matches: 13. This CDR3 is 19 amino acids long. CDR3 amino acids: CASSPPLTGILLHTGELFF. CDR3 sequence (DNA): TGTGCCAGCTCACCACCGTTGACAGGGATTCTCCTACACACCGGGGAGCTGTTTTTT.

This clone was counted a single time. This chain connects TRBV9 to TRBJ2-1; 12 positions agree with TRBD2. Germline assignment: CDR1 SGDLS and CDR2 YYNGEE. The CDR3 has 20 residues. V dropped 0 bases and J dropped 8; count of bases not matched to a gene: 18. The CDR3 sequence: CASSVATPGLAGAEVDEQFF. The DNA of the CDR3 is TGTGCCAGCAGCGTAGCTACGCCGGGACTAGCGGGCGCCGAGGTGGATGAGCAGTTCTTC.

About this clone: An end of the junction differs from the germline gene, which may be a read error. The chain recombines TRBV16 with TRBJ1-3, with unresolved D. This CDR3 comprises 17 residues. Germline-derived CDR1 and CDR2 are KGHSY and FQNENV. CDR3 amino acids: CASRQSGSANSGNTIYF. In nucleotides, the CDR3 is TGTGCCAGCAGACAATCTGGTAGTGCCAACTCTGGAAACACCATATATTTT.

The rearrangement uses TRBV5-5 and TRBJ1-1; possible D gene TRBD1, 5 bases. Germline V lookup: CDR1 SGHKS, CDR2 YYEKEE (reference sequence). This CDR3 spans 16 amino acids. V lost 2 bases and J 1 base, leaving 15 bases between the germline ends. CDR3 DNA sequence: TGTGCCAGCAGCTTTCTTCAGGGATCTGGGAACACTGAAGCTTTCTTT. This encodes CASSFLQGSGNTEAFF.

This chain connects TRBV30 to TRBJ1-1, with D maybe TRBD1 (6 bases). Germline CDR1 reads GTSNPN; CDR2 reads SVGIG (reference sequence). Trimming removed 5 bases at V and 5 bases at J, with 12 bases between. The CDR3 length is 12 residues. The CDR3 region has the DNA TGTGCCTGGTCCCAGGGGTGGACTGAAGCTTTCTTT. Protein: CAWSQGWTEAFF.

CDR3 amino acids: CASSLARYEQYF. CDR3 nucleotide sequence: TGTGCCAGCAGCTTAGCGCGATACGAGCAGTACTTC. The V gene is TRBV7-9, the J gene TRBJ2-7; no clear D. The CDR3 runs 12 residues. Between the trimmed V and J ends, which lost 0 bases and 4 bases, there was a span of 4 bases. Germline-derived CDR1 and CDR2 are SEHNR and FQNEAQ (reference sequence).

The genes are TRBV11-3 and TRBJ1-1; 12 nucleotides match TRBD1. The germline V gene has CDR1 SGHNT and CDR2 YENEEA. This CDR3 contains 15 residues. The V gene end was trimmed by 1 base and the J gene end by 4 bases; junction bases not matched to a gene: 1. CDR3 protein: CASSLGGQGATEAFF. Written as DNA, the CDR3 is TGTGCCAGCAGCTTAGGGGGACAGGGGGCCACTGAAGCTTTCTTT.

The chain uses TRBV7-3 and TRBJ1-1; TRBD1 is a possible D gene (6 bases). Germline V gives CDR1 SGHTA, CDR2 FQGTGA. V lost 7 bases to trimming and J lost 0 bases, with 12 bases between them. This CDR3 region has 14 residues. The CDR3 spells CASKWTDVNTEAFF. The CDR3 DNA sequence: TGTGCCAGCAAATGGACAGACGTGAACACTGAAGCTTTCTTT.

This clone was counted once. The chain couples TRBV5-1 to TRBJ2-3; a possible D gene is TRBD2 (5 bases). In germline, CDR1 is SGHRS, CDR2 YFSETQ. The CDR3 runs to 15 residues. With 1 base removed from V and 2 bases from J, the gap between germline ends came to 11 bases. The DNA of the CDR3 is TGCGCCAGCAGCTTGACAGCGGCTATCACAGATACGCAGTATTTT. This codes for CASSLTAAITDTQYF.

V usage is TRBV7-9 and J usage is TRBJ2-3; 8 nucleotides match TRBD2. Germline V gene sequence: CDR1 SEHNR, CDR2 FQNEAQ (reference sequence). The CDR3 extends over 15 amino acids. Germline trimming cut 3 bases from V and 0 bases from J; bases unmatched to any gene: 2. The CDR3 nucleotides are TGTGCCAGCAGCTTTTCTAGCGGGAGCACAGATACGCAGTATTTT. Its protein is CASSFSSGSTDTQYF.

This clone was seen a handful of times. J is TRBJ2-5 and V is TRBV5-6; D uncertain. The V gene's germline CDR1 is SGHDT and CDR2 YYEEEE. The CDR3 is 13 residues long. V dropped 9 bases and J dropped 1 base, with 13 bases sitting between them. CDR3 in amino acids: CATAGLGQETQYF. CDR3 DNA sequence: TGTGCCACCGCCGGCCTAGGCCAAGAGACCCAGTACTTC. Full variable domain (missing parts from reference TRBV5-6 and TRBJ2-5): DAGVTQSPTHLIKTRGQQVTLRCSPKSGHDTVSWYQQALGQGPQFIFQYYEEEERQRGNFPDRFSGHQFPNYSSELNVNALLLGDSALYLCATAGLGQETQYFGPGTRLLVL.

The chain is built from TRBV5-1 and TRBJ1-1; D may be TRBD1 (5 bases). The ends were cut back, 0 bases at V and 3 bases at J, with 18 bases in the middle. CDR1 SGHRS and CDR2 YFSETQ come from the germline V gene. There are 17 residues in the CDR3. The CDR3 region is CASSLARRGNKDTEAFF. The CDR3 DNA follows: TGCGCCAGCAGCTTGGCCCGGCGGGGGAATAAGGACACTGAAGCTTTCTTT.

The chain couples TRBV5-1 to TRBJ1-1; TRBD1 is a possible D gene (5 bases). CDR3 length: 17 amino acids. V was clipped by 4 bases and J by 2 bases, with 21 bases between them. CDR1 and CDR2 (germline): SGHRS, YFSETQ. CDR3 residues: CASSGGEFWQGNTEAFF. CDR3 bases: TGCGCCAGCAGCGGTGGAGAGTTTTGGCAGGGTAACACTGAAGCTTTCTTT.

The rearrangement links TRBV4-2 to TRBJ2-1, with TRBD2 matching 9 bases. The CDR3 covers 18 residues. Germline V gene sequence: CDR1 LGHNA, CDR2 YNFKEQ. Unmatched junction bases numbered 12, after V lost 2 bases and J lost 4 bases. The CDR3 protein is CASSQRRTGLAGYNEQFF. The CDR3 DNA is TGTGCCAGCAGCCAACGCCGGACCGGGCTAGCGGGATACAATGAGCAGTTCTTC.

This clone was detected only once. The chain recombines TRBV11-3 with TRBJ2-5; possibly TRBD1 for D (6 bases). This CDR3 has 14 amino acids. Germline V gene lookup returns CDR1 SGHNT and CDR2 YENEEA. V dropped 1 base and J dropped 3 bases, with 9 bases sitting between them. The CDR3 bases are TGTGCCAGCAGCTTAGTCAGGGGTGAAGAGACCCAGTACTTC. Protein: CASSLVRGEETQYF.

The J gene is TRBJ2-1, the V gene TRBV11-3; the D gene is possibly TRBD1 (5 bases). V was shortened by 3 bases and J by 5 bases, with 8 bases between the two germline ends. The CDR3 sequence is 13 residues long. Germline V lookup: CDR1 SGHNT, CDR2 YENEEA. CDR3 nucleotide sequence: TGTGCCAGCAGCTTTTTCAGGGACAATGAGCAGTTCTTC. This translates into CASSFFRDNEQFF.

In its sample, this clone was seen a few times. The chain employs TRBV10-3 and TRBJ1-5; a possible D gene is TRBD1 (5 bases). This CDR3 is built from 14 residues. Germline assignment: CDR1 ENHRY and CDR2 SYGVKD. Trimming took off 4 bases at V and 4 bases at J, with 11 bases between the two ends. CDR3 nucleotides: TGTGCCATCAGTGGGGGGGATCCAAATCAGCCCCAGCATTTT. Its translation: CAISGGDPNQPQHF.

J is TRBJ2-3 and V is TRBV7-8; TRBD1 aligns across 8 bases. The germline V gene has CDR1 SGHVS and CDR2 FQNEAQ. The V and J ends lost 7 bases and 3 bases, in that order; junction bases with no gene match: 6. This CDR3 region has 14 residues. The CDR3 region has the DNA TGTGCCAGCACTCGGACAGGGAGGACAGATACGCAGTATTTT. The encoded protein is CASTRTGRTDTQYF. The full variable domain, completed using reference TRBV7-8 and TRBJ2-3, is GAGVSQSPRYKVAKRGQDVALRCDPISGHVSLFWYQQALGQGPEFLTYFQNEAQLDKSGLPSDRFFAERPEGSVSTLKIQRTQQEDSAVYLCASTRTGRTDTQYFGPGTRLTVL.